The clone carrying this TCR beta chain was recorded many times. Its antigen is not known. The sample is drawn from a study of Graves' ophthalmopathy and Graves' hyperthyroidism. About the research overall: Peripheral blood sampling preceded any treatment and occurred at initial diagnosis.

Hyperthyroidism cases were recent diagnoses of under 2 months' duration in people aged 18 to 65. Trimming took off 8 bases at V and 9 bases at J, with 17 bases between the two ends. The CDR3 is 12 amino acids. Germline CDR1 SNHLY, CDR2 FYNNEI. Transcripts of RNA were the source for amplifying TCR beta CDR3 regions. HTBI primers served in a first-round RT-PCR, which a second-round multiplex PCR followed. TCRdb reprocessed the multiplex PCR reads via MiXCR and lists one record per CDR3 protein. The data contain about 400,000 distinct CDR3 sequences, 15% of them singletons. Whole-study results and caveats: The authors also found most expanded thyroid clonotypes above 0.001 frequency in blood.

The rearrangement links TRBV2 to TRBJ2-7, with a possible D match to TRBD2 (7 bases). Sequenced input: peripheral blood. The clonotype comes from a woman aged 18-29 years with stable Graves' hyperthyroidism. CDR3 region: CASRLGGARQYF. The CDR3, as DNA: TGTGCCAGCCGACTAGGGGGGGCGAGGCAGTACTTC.